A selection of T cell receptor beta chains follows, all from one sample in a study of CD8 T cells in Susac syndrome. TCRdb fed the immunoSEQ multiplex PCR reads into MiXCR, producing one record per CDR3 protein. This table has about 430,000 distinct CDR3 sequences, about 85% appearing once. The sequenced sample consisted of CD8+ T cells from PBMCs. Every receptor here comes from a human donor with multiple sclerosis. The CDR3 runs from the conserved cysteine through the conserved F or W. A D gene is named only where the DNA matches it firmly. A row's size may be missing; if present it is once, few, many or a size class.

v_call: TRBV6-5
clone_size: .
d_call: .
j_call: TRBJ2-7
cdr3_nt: TGTGCCAGCAGTTACTCCAGCACCTACGAGCAGTACTTC
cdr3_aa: CASSYSSTYEQYF

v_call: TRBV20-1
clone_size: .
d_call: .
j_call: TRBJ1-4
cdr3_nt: TGCAGTGCTAGAGGCAGAAATAATGAAAAACTGTTTTTT
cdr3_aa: CSARGRNNEKLFF

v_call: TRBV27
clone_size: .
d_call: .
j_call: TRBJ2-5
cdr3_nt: TGTGCCAGCAGCTCAGGGGGACTCAGGGAGACCCAGTACTTC
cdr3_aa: CASSSGGLRETQYF

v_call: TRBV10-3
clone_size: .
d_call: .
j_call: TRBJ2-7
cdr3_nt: TGTGCCATCAGTGACTCCACCGGGACACCTCACTCCTACGAGCAGTACTTC
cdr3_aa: CAISDSTGTPHSYEQYF

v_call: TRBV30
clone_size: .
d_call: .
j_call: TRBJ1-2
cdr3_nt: TGTGCCTGGAGTGGTGGGTACAGGGTTTTCGAGGGCTACACCTTC
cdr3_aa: CAWSGGYRVFEGYTF

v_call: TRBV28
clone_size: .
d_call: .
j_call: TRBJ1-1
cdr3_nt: TGTGCCAGCAGTACCCCAGGGGAAATGGGAACTGAAGCTTTCTTT
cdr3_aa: CASSTPGEMGTEAFF

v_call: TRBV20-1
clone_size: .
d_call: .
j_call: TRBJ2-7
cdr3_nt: TGCAGTGCTAGAGATTCGGGCCACGAGCAGTACTTC
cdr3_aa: CSARDSGHEQYF

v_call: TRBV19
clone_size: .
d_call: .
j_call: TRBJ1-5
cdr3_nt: TGTGCCAGTAGCGGGGACACTTTCTTCAATCAGCCCCAGCATTTT
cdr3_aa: CASSGDTFFNQPQHF

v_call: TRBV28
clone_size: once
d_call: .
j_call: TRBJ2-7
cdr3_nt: TGTGCCAGCTCGAGTCCGTCGCGGGGCGAGCAGTACTTC
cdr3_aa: CASSSPSRGEQYF

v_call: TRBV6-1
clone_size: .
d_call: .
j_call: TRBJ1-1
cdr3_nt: TGTGCCAGCAGTGAGATAGGGTCGAACACTGAAGCTTTCTTT
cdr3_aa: CASSEIGSNTEAFF

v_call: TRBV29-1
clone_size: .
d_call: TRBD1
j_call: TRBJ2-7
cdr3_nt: TGCAGCGTTGAAGATGACAGGGGCGTCGGTGAGCAGTACTTC
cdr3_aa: CSVEDDRGVGEQYF

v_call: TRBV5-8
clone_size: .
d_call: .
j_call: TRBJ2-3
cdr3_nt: TGTGCCAGCAGCTTGAGTACGCAGTATTTT
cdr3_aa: CASSLSTQYF

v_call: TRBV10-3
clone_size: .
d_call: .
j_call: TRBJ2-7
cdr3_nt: TGTGCCATCAGTGTTCGACAAGAGGTGAGCTACGAGCAGTACTTC
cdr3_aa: CAISVRQEVSYEQYF

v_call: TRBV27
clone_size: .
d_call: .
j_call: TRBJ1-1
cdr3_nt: TGTGCCAGCAGTTCGGGGCGAATCACTGAAGCTTTCTTT
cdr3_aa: CASSSGRITEAFF

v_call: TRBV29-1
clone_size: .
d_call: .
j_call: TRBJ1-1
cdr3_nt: TGCAGCGTCCACCCGGCCCGTTGGAACACTGAAGCTTTCTTT
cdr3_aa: CSVHPARWNTEAFF

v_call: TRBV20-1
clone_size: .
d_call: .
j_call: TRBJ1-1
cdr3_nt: TGCAGTGCTAGAGATATTGGATATGAAGCTTTCTTT
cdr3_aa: CSARDIGYEAFF

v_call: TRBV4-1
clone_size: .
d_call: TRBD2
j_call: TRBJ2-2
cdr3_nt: TGCGCCAGCGGCGCGGGACTAGCGGGGGGGCGCACCGGGGAGCTGTTTTTT
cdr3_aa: CASGAGLAGGRTGELFF

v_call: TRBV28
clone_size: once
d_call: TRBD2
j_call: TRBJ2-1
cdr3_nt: TGTGCCAGCAGTTTATTCCCCCCGCGGGACTATCTTCCCAATGAGCAGTTCTTC
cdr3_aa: CASSLFPPRDYLPNEQFF

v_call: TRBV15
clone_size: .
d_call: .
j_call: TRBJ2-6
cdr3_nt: TGTGCCACCAGCAGAGATCAAAGCTCTGGGGCCAACGTCCTGACTTTC
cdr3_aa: CATSRDQSSGANVLTF

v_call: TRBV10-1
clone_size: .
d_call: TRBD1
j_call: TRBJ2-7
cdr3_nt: TGCGCCAGCAGTGAGGGACAGGGGAGCTACGAGCAGTACTTC
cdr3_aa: CASSEGQGSYEQYF

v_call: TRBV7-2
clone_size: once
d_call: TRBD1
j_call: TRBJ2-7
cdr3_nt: TGTGCCAGCAGCTTAGCCACAGGGGCCCACGAGCAGTACTTC
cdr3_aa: CASSLATGAHEQYF

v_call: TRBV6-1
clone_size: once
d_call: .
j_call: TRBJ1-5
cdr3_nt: TGTGCCAGCAGTGAAGAAGACAGCGACAATCAGCCCCAGCATTTT
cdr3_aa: CASSEEDSDNQPQHF

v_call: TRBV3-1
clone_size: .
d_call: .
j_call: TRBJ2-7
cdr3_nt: TGTGCCAGCAGCCAAGCGAGGGGAACAGGGACCTACGAGCAGTACTTC
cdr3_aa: CASSQARGTGTYEQYF

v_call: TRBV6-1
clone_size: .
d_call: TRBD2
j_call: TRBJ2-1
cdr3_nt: TGTGCCATCGAACTAGCGGGGGATTACAATGAGCAGTTCTTC
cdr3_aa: CAIELAGDYNEQFF

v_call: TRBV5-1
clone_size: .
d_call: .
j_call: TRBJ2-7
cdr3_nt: TGCGCCAGCAGCTTGGGCTTTCATTCGGGACTCCTTTCCTACGAGCAGTACTTC
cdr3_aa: CASSLGFHSGLLSYEQYF

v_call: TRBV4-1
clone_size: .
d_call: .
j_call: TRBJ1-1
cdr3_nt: TGCGCCAGCAGCCAAGAGGGGTACACTGAAGCTTTCTTT
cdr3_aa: CASSQEGYTEAFF

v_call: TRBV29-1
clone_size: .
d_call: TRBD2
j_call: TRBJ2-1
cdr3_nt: TGCAGCGTTGGGGCCCCTAGCGGGACATACAATGAGCAGTTCTTC
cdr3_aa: CSVGAPSGTYNEQFF

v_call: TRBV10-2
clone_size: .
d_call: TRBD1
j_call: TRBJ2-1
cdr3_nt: TGCGCCAGCACGATAGACAGGGGGCTTGGCAATGAGCAGTTCTTC
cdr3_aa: CASTIDRGLGNEQFF

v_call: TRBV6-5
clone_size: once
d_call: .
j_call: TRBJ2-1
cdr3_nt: TGTGCCAGCAGGTACATCCGGGACGGAAACTACAATGAGCAGTTCTTC
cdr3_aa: CASRYIRDGNYNEQFF